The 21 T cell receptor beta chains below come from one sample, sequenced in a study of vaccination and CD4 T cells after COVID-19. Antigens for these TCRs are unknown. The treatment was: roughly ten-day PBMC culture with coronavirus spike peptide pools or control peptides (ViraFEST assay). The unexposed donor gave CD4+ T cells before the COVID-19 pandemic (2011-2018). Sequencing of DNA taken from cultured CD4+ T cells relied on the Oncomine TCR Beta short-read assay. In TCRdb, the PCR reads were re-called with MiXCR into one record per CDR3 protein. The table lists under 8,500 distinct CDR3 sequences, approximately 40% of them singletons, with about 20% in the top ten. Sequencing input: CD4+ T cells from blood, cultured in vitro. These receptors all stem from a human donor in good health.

The CDR3: CSASMGSRTDTQYF. CDR3 nucleotide sequence: TGCAGTGCTAGTATGGGATCCCGCACAGATACGCAGTATTTT. The chain carries TRBV20-1 and TRBJ2-3; D remains ambiguous. Looked up from germline, CDR1 is DFQATT and CDR2 is SNEGSKA (reference sequence). This CDR3 comprises 14 residues. Trimming took 3 bases from V and 1 from J, leaving 11 bases between them.

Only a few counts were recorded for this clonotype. The CDR3 region has the DNA TGTGCCAGCAGCCACAGGGGGCCGGGGCTAGGGCCCAAAAACATTCAGTACTTC. Its translation is CASSHRGPGLGPKNIQYF. The chain recombines TRBV6-1 with TRBJ2-4; 9 nucleotides line up with TRBD1. The trim removed 6 bases at V and 2 bases at J, leaving 14 bases unmatched. Per germline, CDR1 MNHNS and CDR2 SASEGT. This CDR3 has 18 amino acids.

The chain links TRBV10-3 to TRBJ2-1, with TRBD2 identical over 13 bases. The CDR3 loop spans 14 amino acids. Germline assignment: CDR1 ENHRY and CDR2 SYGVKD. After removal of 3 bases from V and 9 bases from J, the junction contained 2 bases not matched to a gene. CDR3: CAISELAGGREQFF. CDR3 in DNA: TGTGCCATCAGTGAACTAGCGGGGGGGCGTGAGCAGTTCTTC.

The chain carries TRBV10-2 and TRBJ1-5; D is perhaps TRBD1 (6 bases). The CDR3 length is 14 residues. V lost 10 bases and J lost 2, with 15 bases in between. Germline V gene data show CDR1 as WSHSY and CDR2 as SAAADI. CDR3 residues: CATSGVVGNQPQHF. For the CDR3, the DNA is TGCGCCACCTCAGGGGTAGTTGGCAATCAGCCCCAGCATTTT.

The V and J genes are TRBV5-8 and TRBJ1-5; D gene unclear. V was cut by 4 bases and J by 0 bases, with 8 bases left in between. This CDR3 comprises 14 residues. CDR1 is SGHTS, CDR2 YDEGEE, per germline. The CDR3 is CASSPRVSNQPQHF. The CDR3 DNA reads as TGTGCCAGCAGCCCGCGGGTTAGCAATCAGCCCCAGCATTTT.

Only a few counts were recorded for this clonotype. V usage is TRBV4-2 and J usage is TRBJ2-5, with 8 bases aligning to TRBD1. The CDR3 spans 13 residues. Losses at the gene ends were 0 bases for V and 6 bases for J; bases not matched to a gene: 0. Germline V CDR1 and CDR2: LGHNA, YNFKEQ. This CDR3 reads CASSQDRGQTQYF. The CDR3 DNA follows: TGTGCCAGCAGCCAAGACAGGGGGCAGACCCAGTACTTC.

CDR3 residues: CASSLNPRENYGYTF. CDR3 sequence (DNA): TGCGCCAGCAGCTTGAATCCAAGGGAAAACTATGGCTACACCTTC. The V gene is TRBV5-1, the J gene TRBJ1-2; D not certain. In germline, CDR1 is SGHRS, CDR2 YFSETQ. V lost 1 base and J 2 bases, leaving 12 bases between the germline ends. There are 15 residues in the CDR3.

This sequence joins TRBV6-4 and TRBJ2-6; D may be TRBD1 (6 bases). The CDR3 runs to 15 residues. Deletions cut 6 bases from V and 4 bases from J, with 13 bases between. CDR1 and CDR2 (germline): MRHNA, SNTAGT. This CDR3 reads CASRLTGSGANVLTF. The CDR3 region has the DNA TGTGCCAGCAGACTAACAGGGTCCGGGGCCAACGTCCTGACTTTC.

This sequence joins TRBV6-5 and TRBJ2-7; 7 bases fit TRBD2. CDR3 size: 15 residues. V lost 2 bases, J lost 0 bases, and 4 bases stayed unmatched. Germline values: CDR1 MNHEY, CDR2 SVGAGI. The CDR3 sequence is CASSYAGGSSYEQYF. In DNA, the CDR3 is TGTGCCAGCAGTTACGCCGGGGGGAGCTCCTACGAGCAGTACTTC.

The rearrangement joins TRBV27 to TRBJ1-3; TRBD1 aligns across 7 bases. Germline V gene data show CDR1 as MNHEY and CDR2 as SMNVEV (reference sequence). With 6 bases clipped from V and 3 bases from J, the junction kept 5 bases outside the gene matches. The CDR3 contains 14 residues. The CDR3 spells CASSKTGSGNTIYF. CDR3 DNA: TGTGCCAGCAGCAAGACAGGGAGTGGAAACACCATATATTTT.

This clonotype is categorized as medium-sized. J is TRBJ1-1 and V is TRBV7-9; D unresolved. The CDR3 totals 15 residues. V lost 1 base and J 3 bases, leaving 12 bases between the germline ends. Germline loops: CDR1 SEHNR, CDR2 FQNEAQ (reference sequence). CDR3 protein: CASSLDAGTYTEAFF. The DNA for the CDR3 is TGTGCCAGCAGCTTAGATGCGGGCACTTACACTGAAGCTTTCTTT. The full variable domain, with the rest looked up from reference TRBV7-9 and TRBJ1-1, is DTGVSQNPRHKITKRGQNVTFRCDPISEHNRLYWYRQTLGQGPEFLTYFQNEAQLEKSRLLSDRFSAERPKGSFSTLEIQRTEQGDSAMYLCASSLDAGTYTEAFFGQGTRLTVV.

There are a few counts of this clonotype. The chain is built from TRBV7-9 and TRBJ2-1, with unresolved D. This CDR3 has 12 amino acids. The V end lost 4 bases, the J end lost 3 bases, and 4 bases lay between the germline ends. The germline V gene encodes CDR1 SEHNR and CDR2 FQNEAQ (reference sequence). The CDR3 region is CASSWDYNEQFF. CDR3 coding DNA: TGTGCCAGCAGCTGGGACTACAATGAGCAGTTCTTC.

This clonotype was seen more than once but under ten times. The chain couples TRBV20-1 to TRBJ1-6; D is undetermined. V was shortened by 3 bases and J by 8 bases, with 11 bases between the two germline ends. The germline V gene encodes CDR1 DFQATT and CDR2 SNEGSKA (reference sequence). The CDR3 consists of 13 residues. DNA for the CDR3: TGCAGTGCTAGCCCCCAAGGAGATTCACCCCTCCACTTT. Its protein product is CSASPQGDSPLHF.

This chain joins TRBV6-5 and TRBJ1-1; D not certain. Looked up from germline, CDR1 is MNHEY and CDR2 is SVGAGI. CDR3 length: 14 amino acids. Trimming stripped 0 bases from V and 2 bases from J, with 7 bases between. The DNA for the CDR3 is TGTGCCAGCAGTTACTCGCGAGGTAACACTGAAGCTTTCTTT. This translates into CASSYSRGNTEAFF.

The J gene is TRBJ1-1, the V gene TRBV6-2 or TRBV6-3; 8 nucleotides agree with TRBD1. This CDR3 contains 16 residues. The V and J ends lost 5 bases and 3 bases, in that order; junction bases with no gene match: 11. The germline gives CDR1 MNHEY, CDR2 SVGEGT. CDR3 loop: CASSLTSTGVDTEAFF. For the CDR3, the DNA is TGTGCCAGCAGTCTTACCTCGACAGGGGTTGACACTGAAGCTTTCTTT.

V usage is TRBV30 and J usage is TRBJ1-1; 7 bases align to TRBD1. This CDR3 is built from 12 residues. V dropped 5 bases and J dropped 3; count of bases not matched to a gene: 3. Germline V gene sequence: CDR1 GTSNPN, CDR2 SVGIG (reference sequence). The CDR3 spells CAWWDRDTEAFF. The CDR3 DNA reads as TGTGCCTGGTGGGACAGAGACACTGAAGCTTTCTTT. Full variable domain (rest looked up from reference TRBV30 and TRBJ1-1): SQTIHQWPATLVQPVGSPLSLECTVEGTSNPNLYWYRQAAGRGLQLLFYSVGIGQISSEVPQNLSASRPQDRQFILSSKKLLLSDSGFYLCAWWDRDTEAFFGQGTRLTVV.

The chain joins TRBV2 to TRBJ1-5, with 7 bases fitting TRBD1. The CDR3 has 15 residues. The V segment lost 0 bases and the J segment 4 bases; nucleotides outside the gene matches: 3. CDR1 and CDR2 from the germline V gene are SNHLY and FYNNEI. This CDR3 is CASSEARGVNQPQHF. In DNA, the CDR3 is TGTGCCAGCAGTGAAGCCAGGGGGGTTAATCAGCCCCAGCATTTT.

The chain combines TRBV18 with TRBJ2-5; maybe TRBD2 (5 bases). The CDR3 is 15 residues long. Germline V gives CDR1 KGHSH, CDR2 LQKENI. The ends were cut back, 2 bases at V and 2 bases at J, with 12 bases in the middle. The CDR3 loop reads CASSPAERIQETQYF. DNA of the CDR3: TGTGCCAGCTCACCAGCAGAGCGGATACAAGAGACCCAGTACTTC.

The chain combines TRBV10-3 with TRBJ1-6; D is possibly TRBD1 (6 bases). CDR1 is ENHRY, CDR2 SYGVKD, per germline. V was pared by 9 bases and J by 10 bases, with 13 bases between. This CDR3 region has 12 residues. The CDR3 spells CAISSGASPLHF. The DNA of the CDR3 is TGTGCCATATCATCGGGGGCCTCACCCCTCCACTTT.

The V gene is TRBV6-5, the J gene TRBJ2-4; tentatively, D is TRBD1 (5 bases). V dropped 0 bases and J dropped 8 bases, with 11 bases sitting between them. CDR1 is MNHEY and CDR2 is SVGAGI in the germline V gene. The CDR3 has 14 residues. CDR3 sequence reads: CASSYSVRADIQYF. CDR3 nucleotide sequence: TGTGCCAGCAGTTACTCGGTCAGGGCGGACATTCAGTACTTC.

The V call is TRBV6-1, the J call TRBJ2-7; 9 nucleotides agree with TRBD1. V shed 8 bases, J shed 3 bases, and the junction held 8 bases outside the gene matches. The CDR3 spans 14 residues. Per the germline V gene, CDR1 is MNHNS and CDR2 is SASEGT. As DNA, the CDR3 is TGTGCCAGCGCCTCGGGACAGGGCCTCTACGAGCAGTACTTC. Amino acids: CASASGQGLYEQYF.